These T cell receptor beta chains were read from a single sample in a study of cytomegalovirus exposure and HLA in healthy donors. Profiled with immunoSEQ multiplex PCR; TCRdb holds only in-frame clones, not every one. Seen here are about 120,000 clones, around two thirds observed once, and the top ten hold roughly 9%. Specimen: PBMCs. The source is a woman aged 40 to 50 in good health and CMV-seropositive. CDR3s include the opening cysteine and the closing phenylalanine or tryptophan. Fields, in order: V gene, clone size, D gene, J gene, CDR3 DNA, CDR3 protein. The D gene is left open where the match is weak. Expanded clones are given a class, and other clones once, few, many or no size at all.

v_gene: TRBV18; abundance: .; d_gene: TRBD1; j_gene: TRBJ1-6; CDR3nt: TGTGCCAGCTCACTCCGGGACAGGGGATTCTATAATTCACCCCTCCACTTT; CDR3aa: CASSLRDRGFYNSPLHF
v_gene: TRBV30; abundance: .; d_gene: TRBD2; j_gene: TRBJ2-1; CDR3nt: TGTGCCTGGAGGGACGGGAGGCATGAGCAGTTCTTC; CDR3aa: CAWRDGRHEQFF
v_gene: TRBV4-3; abundance: .; d_gene: TRBD2; j_gene: TRBJ2-6; CDR3nt: TGCGCCAGCAGCCAAGGGTCGCGGGAGGGCCCCGGGGCCAACGTCCTGACTTTC; CDR3aa: CASSQGSREGPGANVLTF
v_gene: TRBV27; abundance: .; d_gene: TRBD1; j_gene: TRBJ1-5; CDR3nt: TGTGCCAGCAGTCCAGGACAGGAAAGTTTCAATCAGCCCCAGCATTTT; CDR3aa: CASSPGQESFNQPQHF
v_gene: TRBV19; abundance: few; d_gene: .; j_gene: TRBJ2-7; CDR3nt: TGTGCCAGTAGTATGCCGCATCGGTGGGAGCCCCTTTTGCTCGAGCAGTACTTC; CDR3aa: CASSMPHRWEPLLLEQYF
v_gene: TRBV2; abundance: .; d_gene: .; j_gene: TRBJ2-4; CDR3nt: TGTGCCAGCAGTTACAGGGAGACGGCCAAAAACATTCAGTACTTC; CDR3aa: CASSYRETAKNIQYF
v_gene: TRBV5-5; abundance: .; d_gene: TRBD1; j_gene: TRBJ1-1; CDR3nt: TGTGCCAGCAGCCAGCCCCACGGACAGGCATCAGCTTTCTTT; CDR3aa: CASSQPHGQASAFF
v_gene: TRBV19; abundance: few; d_gene: TRBD1; j_gene: TRBJ2-3; CDR3nt: TGTGCCAGTAGTATAGTCGGCAAGGGGGCCACAGATACGCAGTATTTT; CDR3aa: CASSIVGKGATDTQYF
v_gene: TRBV6-5; abundance: .; d_gene: TRBD2; j_gene: TRBJ2-1; CDR3nt: TGTGCCAGCAGCATTAGCGGGAGCCCTGACAATGAGCAGTTCTTC; CDR3aa: CASSISGSPDNEQFF
v_gene: TRBV6-1; abundance: few; d_gene: TRBD1; j_gene: TRBJ1-1; CDR3nt: TGTGCCAGCAGAAGGGACAGGCGGAACACTGAAGCTTTCTTT; CDR3aa: CASRRDRRNTEAFF
v_gene: TRBV2; abundance: .; d_gene: TRBD1; j_gene: TRBJ1-4; CDR3nt: TGTGCCAGCAGTGGACAGGGGGCGCGCGAAGTGTTTTTT; CDR3aa: CASSGQGAREVFF
v_gene: TRBV18; abundance: few; d_gene: TRBD1; j_gene: TRBJ2-5; CDR3nt: TGTGCCAGCTCACTCGGGGACAGGCCGTACCAAGAGACCCAGTACTTC; CDR3aa: CASSLGDRPYQETQYF
v_gene: TRBV4-2; abundance: .; d_gene: TRBD1; j_gene: TRBJ2-7; CDR3nt: TGTGCCAGCAGCGCAGGGGGCGTTTCCTACGAGCAGTACTTC; CDR3aa: CASSAGGVSYEQYF
v_gene: TRBV7-2; abundance: once; d_gene: .; j_gene: TRBJ1-1; CDR3nt: TGTGCCAGCAGCCTGCGGGCGGGGGGCGGTGAAGCTTTCTTT; CDR3aa: CASSLRAGGGEAFF
v_gene: TRBV7-9; abundance: .; d_gene: .; j_gene: TRBJ1-5; CDR3nt: TGTGCCAGCAGCTCGGAACAGGGAAGAGGAGGACAGCCCCAGCATTTT; CDR3aa: CASSSEQGRGGQPQHF
v_gene: TRBV5-4; abundance: .; d_gene: TRBD2; j_gene: TRBJ2-3; CDR3nt: TGTGCCAGCAGCTCAAAGCTAGCGGACGTCACAGATACGCAGTATTTT; CDR3aa: CASSSKLADVTDTQYF
v_gene: TRBV4-3; abundance: .; d_gene: .; j_gene: TRBJ2-3; CDR3nt: TGCGCCAGCAGCCAAGATCGATTCACTACAACTAGCACAGATACGCAGTATTTT; CDR3aa: CASSQDRFTTTSTDTQYF
v_gene: TRBV5-6; abundance: .; d_gene: .; j_gene: TRBJ1-2; CDR3nt: TGTGCCAGCAGCTTGGCCGACTACGGAGAGAACTATGGCTACACCTTC; CDR3aa: CASSLADYGENYGYTF
v_gene: TRBV6-1; abundance: .; d_gene: .; j_gene: TRBJ2-5; CDR3nt: TGTGCCAGCAGTGAAGTAAGCTATCAAGAGACCCAGTACTTC; CDR3aa: CASSEVSYQETQYF